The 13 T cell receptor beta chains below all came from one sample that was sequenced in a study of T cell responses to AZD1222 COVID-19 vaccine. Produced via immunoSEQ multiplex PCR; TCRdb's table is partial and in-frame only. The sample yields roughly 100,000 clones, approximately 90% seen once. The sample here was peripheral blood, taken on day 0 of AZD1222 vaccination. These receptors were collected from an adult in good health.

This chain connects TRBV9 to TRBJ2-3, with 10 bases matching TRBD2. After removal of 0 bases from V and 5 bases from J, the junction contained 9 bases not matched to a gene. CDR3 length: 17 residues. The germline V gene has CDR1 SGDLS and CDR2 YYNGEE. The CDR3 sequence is CASSVGVSGGVQDTQYF. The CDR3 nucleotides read TGTGCCAGCAGCGTAGGGGTGAGCGGGGGGGTCCAAGATACGCAGTATTTT.

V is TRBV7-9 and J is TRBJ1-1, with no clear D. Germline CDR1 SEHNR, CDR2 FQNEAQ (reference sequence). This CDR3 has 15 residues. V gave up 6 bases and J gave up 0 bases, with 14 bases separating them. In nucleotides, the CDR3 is TGTGCCAGCAGGCCCAACGGGCAGTTGAACACTGAAGCTTTCTTT. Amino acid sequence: CASRPNGQLNTEAFF. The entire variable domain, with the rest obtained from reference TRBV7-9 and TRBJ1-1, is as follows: DTGVSQNPRHKITKRGQNVTFRCDPISEHNRLYWYRQTLGQGPEFLTYFQNEAQLEKSRLLSDRFSAERPKGSFSTLEIQRTEQGDSAMYLCASRPNGQLNTEAFFGQGTRLTVV.

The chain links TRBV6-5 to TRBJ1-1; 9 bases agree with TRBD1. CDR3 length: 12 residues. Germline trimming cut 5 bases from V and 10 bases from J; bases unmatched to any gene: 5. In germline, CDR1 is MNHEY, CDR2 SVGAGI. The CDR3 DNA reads TGTGCCAGCAGTACGACAGGGGGAAGAGCTTTCTTT. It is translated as CASSTTGGRAFF.

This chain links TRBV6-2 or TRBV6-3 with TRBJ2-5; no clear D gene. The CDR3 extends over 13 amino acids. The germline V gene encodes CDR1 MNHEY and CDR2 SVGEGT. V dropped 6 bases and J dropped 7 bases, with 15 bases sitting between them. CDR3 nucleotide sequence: TGTGCCAGCAGCCCCGAAGCCTTTAGGACCCAGTACTTC. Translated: CASSPEAFRTQYF.

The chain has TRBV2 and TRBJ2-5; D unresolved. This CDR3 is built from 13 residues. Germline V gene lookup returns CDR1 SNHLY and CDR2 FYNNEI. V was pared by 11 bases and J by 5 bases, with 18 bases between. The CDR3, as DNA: TGTGCCGGGAACCTTCTCTGGGGTGAGACCCAGTACTTC. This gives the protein CAGNLLWGETQYF.

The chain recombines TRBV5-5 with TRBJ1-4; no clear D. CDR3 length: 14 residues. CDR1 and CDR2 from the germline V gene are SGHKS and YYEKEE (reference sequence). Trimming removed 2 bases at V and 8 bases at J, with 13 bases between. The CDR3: CASSLLGSGEKLFF. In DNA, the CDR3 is TGTGCCAGCAGCTTATTGGGGTCCGGGGAAAAACTGTTTTTT.

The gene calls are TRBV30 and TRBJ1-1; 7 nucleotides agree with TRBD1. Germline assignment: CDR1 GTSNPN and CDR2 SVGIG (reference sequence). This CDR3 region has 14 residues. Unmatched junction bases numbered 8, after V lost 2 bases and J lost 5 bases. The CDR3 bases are TGTGCCTGGAGTCTCGCAGGGGGGGGGACTGAAGCTTTCTTT. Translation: CAWSLAGGGTEAFF.

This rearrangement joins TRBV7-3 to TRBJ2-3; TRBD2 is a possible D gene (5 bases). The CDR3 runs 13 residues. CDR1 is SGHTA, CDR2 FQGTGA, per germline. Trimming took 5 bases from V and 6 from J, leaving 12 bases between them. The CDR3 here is CASSPEGSDTQYF. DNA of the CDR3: TGTGCCAGCAGCCCCGAAGGGAGCGATACGCAGTATTTT.

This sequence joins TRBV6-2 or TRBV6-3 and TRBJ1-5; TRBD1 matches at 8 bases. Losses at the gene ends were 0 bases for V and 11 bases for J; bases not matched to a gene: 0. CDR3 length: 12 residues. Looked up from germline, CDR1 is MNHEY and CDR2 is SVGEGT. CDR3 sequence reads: CASSYSTGAQHF. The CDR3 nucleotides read TGTGCCAGCAGTTACTCGACAGGGGCCCAGCATTTT.

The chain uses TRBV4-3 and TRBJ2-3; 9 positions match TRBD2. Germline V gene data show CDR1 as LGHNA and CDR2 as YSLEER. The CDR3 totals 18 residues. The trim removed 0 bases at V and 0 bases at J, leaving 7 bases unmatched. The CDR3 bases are TGCGCCAGCAGCCAAGAGGGAAGCGGGGGGAAAAGCACAGATACGCAGTATTTT. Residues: CASSQEGSGGKSTDTQYF.

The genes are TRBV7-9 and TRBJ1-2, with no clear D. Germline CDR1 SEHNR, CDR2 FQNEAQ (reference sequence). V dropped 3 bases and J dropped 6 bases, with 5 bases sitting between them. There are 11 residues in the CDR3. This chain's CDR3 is CASSFGDGYTF. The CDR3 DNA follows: TGTGCCAGCAGCTTCGGAGATGGCTACACCTTC. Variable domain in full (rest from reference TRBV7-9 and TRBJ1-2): DTGVSQNPRHKITKRGQNVTFRCDPISEHNRLYWYRQTLGQGPEFLTYFQNEAQLEKSRLLSDRFSAERPKGSFSTLEIQRTEQGDSAMYLCASSFGDGYTFGSGTRLTVV.

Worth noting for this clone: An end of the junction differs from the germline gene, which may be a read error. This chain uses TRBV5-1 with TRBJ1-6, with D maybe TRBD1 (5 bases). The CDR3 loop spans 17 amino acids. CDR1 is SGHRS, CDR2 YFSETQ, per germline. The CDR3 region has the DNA TGTGCCAGCAGCGTCGCTTACCGGGGCGCCGATAATTCACCCCTCCACTTT. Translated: CASSVAYRGADNSPLHF.

The CDR3 loop is CASSLTGTPNTGELFF. DNA of the CDR3: TGTGCCAGCAGCTTAACCGGGACTCCCAACACCGGGGAGCTGTTTTTT. This chain links TRBV5-5 with TRBJ2-2, with a tentative D call TRBD2 (6 bases). CDR1 is SGHKS, CDR2 YYEKEE, per germline (reference sequence). V lost 2 bases and J lost 2, with 13 bases in between. The CDR3 is 16 amino acids.